Included here is one T cell receptor (beta chain) sequence, with context. Its antigen is not known. The RNA input was about 0.5 to 1 ug, and it was reverse transcribed with random hexamers. TCRdb redid the calling of the immunoSEQ multiplex PCR reads with MiXCR, one entry per CDR3 protein. The sample includes around 80,000 distinct CDR3 sequences, 90% to 95% of them seen just once. Sequencing of TCR beta was performed on blood CD8+ T cells and on blood CD4+ T cells. This entry is derived from a study of CD8 T cells in Susac syndrome. Findings and caveats of the study: The authors found around 15 Susac-specific public clones in total CD8+ repertoires and roughly five in CD8+ TEMRA repertoires.

The sample was CD8+ T cells from PBMCs. The receptor's source is a human donor with Susac syndrome.

Here the CDR3 DNA reads TGCGCCAGCAGCTTGAATCCTCTAGCGGGAGGGGACGAGCAGTACTTC. This translates into CASSLNPLAGGDEQYF. J is TRBJ2-7 and V is TRBV5-1; 12 bases align to TRBD2. There are 16 residues in the CDR3. CDR1 and CDR2 from the germline V gene are SGHRS and YFSETQ. After removal of 1 base from V and 5 bases from J, the junction contained 7 bases not matched to a gene.